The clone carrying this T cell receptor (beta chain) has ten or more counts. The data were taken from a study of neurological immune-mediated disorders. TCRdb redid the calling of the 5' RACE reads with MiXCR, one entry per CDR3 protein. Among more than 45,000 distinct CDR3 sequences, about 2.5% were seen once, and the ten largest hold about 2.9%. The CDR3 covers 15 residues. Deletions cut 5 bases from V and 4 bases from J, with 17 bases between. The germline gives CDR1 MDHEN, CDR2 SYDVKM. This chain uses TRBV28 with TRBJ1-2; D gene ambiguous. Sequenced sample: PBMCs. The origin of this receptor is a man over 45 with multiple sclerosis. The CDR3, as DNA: TGTGCCAGCAGTCCCCCTAGGGCCCATAGCTATGGCTACACCTTC. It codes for CASSPPRAHSYGYTF.